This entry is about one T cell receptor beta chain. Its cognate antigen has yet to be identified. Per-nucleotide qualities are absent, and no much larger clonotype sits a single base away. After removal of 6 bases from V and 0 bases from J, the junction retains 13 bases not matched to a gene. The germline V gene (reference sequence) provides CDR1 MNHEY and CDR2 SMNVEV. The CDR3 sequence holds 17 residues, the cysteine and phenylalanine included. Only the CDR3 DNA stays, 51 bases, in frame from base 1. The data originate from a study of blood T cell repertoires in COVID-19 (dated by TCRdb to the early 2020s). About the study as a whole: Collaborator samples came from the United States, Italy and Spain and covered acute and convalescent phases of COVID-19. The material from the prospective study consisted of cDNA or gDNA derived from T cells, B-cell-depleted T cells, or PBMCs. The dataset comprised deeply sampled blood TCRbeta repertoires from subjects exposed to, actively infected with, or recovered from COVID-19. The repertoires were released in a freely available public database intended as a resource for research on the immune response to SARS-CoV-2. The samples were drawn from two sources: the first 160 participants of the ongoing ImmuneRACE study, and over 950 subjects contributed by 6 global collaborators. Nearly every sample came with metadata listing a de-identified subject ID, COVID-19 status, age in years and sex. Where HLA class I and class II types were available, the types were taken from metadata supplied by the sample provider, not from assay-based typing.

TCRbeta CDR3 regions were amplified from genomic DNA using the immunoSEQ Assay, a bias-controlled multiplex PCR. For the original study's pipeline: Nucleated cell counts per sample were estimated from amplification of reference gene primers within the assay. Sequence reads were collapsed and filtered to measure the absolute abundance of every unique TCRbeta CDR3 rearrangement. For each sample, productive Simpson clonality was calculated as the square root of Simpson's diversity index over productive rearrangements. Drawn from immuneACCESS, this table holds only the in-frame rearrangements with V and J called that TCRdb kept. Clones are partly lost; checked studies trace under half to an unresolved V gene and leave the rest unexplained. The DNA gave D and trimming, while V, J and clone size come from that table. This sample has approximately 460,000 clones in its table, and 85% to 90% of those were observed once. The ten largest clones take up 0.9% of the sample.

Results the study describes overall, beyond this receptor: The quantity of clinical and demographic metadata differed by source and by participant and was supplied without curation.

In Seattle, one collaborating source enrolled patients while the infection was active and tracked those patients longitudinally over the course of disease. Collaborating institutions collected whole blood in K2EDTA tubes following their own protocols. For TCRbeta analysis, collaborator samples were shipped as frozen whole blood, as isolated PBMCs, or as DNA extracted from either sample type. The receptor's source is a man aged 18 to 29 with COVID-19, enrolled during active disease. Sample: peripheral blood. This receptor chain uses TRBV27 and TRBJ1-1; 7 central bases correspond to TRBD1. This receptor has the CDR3 CASSRGLTGTMNTEAFF. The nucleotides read TGTGCCAGCAGCCGGGGGCTGACAGGGACCATGAACACTGAAGCTTTCTTT.